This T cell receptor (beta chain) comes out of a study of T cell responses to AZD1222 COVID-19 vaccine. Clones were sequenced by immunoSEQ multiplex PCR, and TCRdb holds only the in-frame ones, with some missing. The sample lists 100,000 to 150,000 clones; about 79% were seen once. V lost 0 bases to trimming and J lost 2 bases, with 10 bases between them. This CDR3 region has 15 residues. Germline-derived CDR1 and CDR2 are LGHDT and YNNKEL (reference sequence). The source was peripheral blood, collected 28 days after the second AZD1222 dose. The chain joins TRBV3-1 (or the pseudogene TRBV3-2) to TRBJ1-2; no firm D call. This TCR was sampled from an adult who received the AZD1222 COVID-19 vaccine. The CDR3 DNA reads TGTGCCAGCAGCCAAGATAGGCGCCTGAACTATGGCTACACCTTC. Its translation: CASSQDRRLNYGYTF.